A selection of T cell receptor beta chains follows, all from one sample in a study of shared clonotypes between healthy human individuals. Clones were sequenced by immunoSEQ multiplex PCR, and TCRdb holds only the in-frame ones, with some missing. Counted here are hundreds of thousands of clones, 95% to 97% occurring once; the ten biggest clones make up roughly 0.06%. The sample consisted of naive CD4+ T cells sorted from blood. These receptors came from a woman aged 30 to 39 in good health. CDR3s include the opening cysteine and the closing phenylalanine or tryptophan.

J	length	V	CDR3
TRBJ1-1	15	TRBV19	CASSPLGGALGEAFF
TRBJ2-2	15	TRBV10-1	CASSADRGRTGELFF
TRBJ1-4	14	TRBV18	CASSQGGANEKLFF
TRBJ2-3	17	TRBV4-1	CASSSLGEERGADTQYF
TRBJ2-2	15	TRBV27	CASATSGRFTGELFF
TRBJ1-2	15	TRBV5-1	CASSLLRGNLYGYTF
TRBJ2-7	15	TRBV27	CASSLIPVGAYEQYF
TRBJ2-5	12	TRBV11-2	CASSGGRETQYF
TRBJ2-3	15	TRBV5-4	CASSSSGRTWDTQYF
TRBJ1-4	16	TRBV7-2	CASSPASGGGNEKLFF
TRBJ2-7	13	TRBV19	CASSINRDDQQYF
TRBJ2-3	17	TRBV9	CASSAYSGDQRRDTQYF
TRBJ2-6	15	TRBV6-5	CASRPLTSGANVLTF
TRBJ2-7	15	TRBV4-1	CASSQELTGPYEQYF
TRBJ2-1	11	TRBV10-2	CASRGHNEQFF
TRBJ1-3	15	TRBV6-6	CASRTRLGAGNTIYF
TRBJ1-5	12	TRBV7-9	CASSSPRGTQHF
TRBJ1-2	15	TRBV6-1	CASRGTRGLFYGYTF
TRBJ2-7	11	TRBV6-1	CASRKSLEQYF
TRBJ2-5	14	TRBV28	CASSYEGGGETQYF
TRBJ2-3	16	TRBV7-2	CASSLGGRASTDTQYF
TRBJ2-7	18	TRBV28	CASSFLYSGDRADYEQYF
TRBJ2-2	19	TRBV10-3	CAISAPAGGKAGYTGELFF
TRBJ2-1	15	TRBV27	CASTRGLAAYNEQFF
TRBJ1-1	11	TRBV30	CAWSQGGRSFF
TRBJ2-1	15	TRBV10-3	CAISESRGKFNEQFF
-	13	TRBV5-6	CASSFYGSPEQYF
TRBJ2-5	14	TRBV5-1	CASSFPGGAETQYF
TRBJ2-1	14	TRBV27	CASIGLAGVNEQFF
TRBJ2-3	13	TRBV19	CASSRLVLDTQYF